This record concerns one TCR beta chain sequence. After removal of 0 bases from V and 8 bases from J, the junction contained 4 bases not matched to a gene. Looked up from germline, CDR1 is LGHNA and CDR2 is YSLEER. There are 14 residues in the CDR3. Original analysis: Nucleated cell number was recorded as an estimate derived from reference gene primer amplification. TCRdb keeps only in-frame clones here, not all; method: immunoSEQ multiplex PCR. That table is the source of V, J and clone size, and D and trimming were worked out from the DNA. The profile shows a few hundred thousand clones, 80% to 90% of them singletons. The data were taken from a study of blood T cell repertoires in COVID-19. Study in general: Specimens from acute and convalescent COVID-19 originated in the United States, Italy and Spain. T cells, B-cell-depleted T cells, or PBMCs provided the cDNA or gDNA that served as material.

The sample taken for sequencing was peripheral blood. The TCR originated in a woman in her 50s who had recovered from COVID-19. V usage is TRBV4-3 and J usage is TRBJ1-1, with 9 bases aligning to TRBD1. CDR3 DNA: TGCGCCAGCAGCCAAGAGTATGGACAGGGGGAAGCTTTCTTT. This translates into CASSQEYGQGEAFF.